These 6 T cell receptor beta chains came from one sample sequenced in a study of ipilimumab plus nivolumab after autologous stem cell transplantation. The table came from immunoSEQ multiplex PCR; TCRdb's copy has only in-frame clones and leaves some out. The table records fewer than 30,000 clones, roughly 84% of them present only once. The source material was PBMCs, sampled in a trial of ipilimumab plus nivolumab as post-transplant consolidation. These receptor sequences come from a male donor with diffuse large B-cell lymphoma.

This sequence joins TRBV18 and TRBJ2-5; D is unresolved. The ends were cut back, 6 bases at V and 5 bases at J, with 4 bases in the middle. Germline values: CDR1 KGHSH, CDR2 LQKENI. CDR3 size: 10 residues. CDR3 nucleotides: TGTGCCAGCTCTAGGGAGACCCAGTACTTC. Translation: CASSRETQYF.

This sequence joins TRBV5-1 and TRBJ2-5; 7 bases map to TRBD1. J lost 4 bases, V lost 0 bases, and 0 bases had no gene match. The germline V gene has CDR1 SGHRS and CDR2 YFSETQ. The CDR3 contains 13 residues. The CDR3: CASSLGQGETQYF. The CDR3 DNA sequence: TGCGCCAGCAGCTTGGGACAGGGAGAGACCCAGTACTTC.

The J gene is TRBJ1-1, the V gene TRBV10-3; D is perhaps TRBD1 (5 bases). This CDR3 has 14 residues. CDR1 is ENHRY and CDR2 is SYGVKD in the germline V gene. The V and J ends lost 11 bases and 2 bases respectively, with 18 bases between them. The CDR3 DNA reads TGTGCCTCCCGTGAAGGGGCCCCAAACACTGAAGCTTTCTTT. It encodes CASREGAPNTEAFF.

This chain connects TRBV28 to TRBJ1-1; 7 bases agree with TRBD1. The V and J ends lost 4 bases and 8 bases, in that order; junction bases with no gene match: 7. Per germline, CDR1 MDHEN and CDR2 SYDVKM. This CDR3 has 13 amino acids. CDR3 in DNA: TGTGCCAGCAGTTCCTCGGGACAGCTAGAAGCTTTCTTT. Protein: CASSSSGQLEAFF.

The rearrangement joins TRBV12-2 to TRBJ2-3; the tabulated D call, TRBD2, remains unverified against the DNA. TRBV12-2 is described as a pseudogene. The CDR3 consists of 17 residues. The chain's CDR3 is CASRLKTSGVNSDTQYF. Here the CDR3 DNA reads TGTGCAAGTCGCTTAAAGACTAGCGGGGTGAATTCAGATACGCAGTATTTT.

The genes are TRBV30 and TRBJ2-2; the D call may be TRBD1 or TRBD2 (5 bases each). V was clipped by 0 bases and J by 6 bases, with 8 bases between them. CDR3 size: 13 residues. The germline V gene encodes CDR1 GTSNPN and CDR2 SVGIG (reference sequence). As DNA, the CDR3 is TGTGCCTGGAGTGTACGAGGGGCCGGGGAGCTGTTTTTT. Translating it yields CAWSVRGAGELFF.